This T cell receptor beta chain was profiled in a study of blood T cell repertoires in COVID-19. Study context: The United States, Italy and Spain provided the acute and convalescent COVID-19 samples.

Germline lookup yields CDR1 LNHDA and CDR2 SQIVND (reference sequence). V was pared by 6 bases and J by 3 bases, with 11 bases between. The CDR3 is 13 residues long. The assay was immunoSEQ multiplex PCR, and TCRdb's table has in-frame clones only and misses some. The sample contains 150,000 to 200,000 clones, approximately 86% of which appear only once. Sequencing used peripheral blood. The receptor was isolated from an elderly woman in a cohort sampled during active or convalescent COVID-19. The gene calls are TRBV19 and TRBJ1-1; D remains unclear. CDR3 sequence reads: CASSSHGDTEAFF. Written as DNA, the CDR3 is TGTGCCAGTAGCTCCCACGGGGACACTGAAGCTTTCTTT.